Following are 25 T cell receptor beta chains from one sample sequenced in a study of blood T cells in healthy people across ages. It was with a sample-barcoded 5' primer and a J-beta primer mix that a second PCR of roughly 7 to 12 cycles was run. One entry per CDR3 protein, called by TCRdb with MiXCR from the 5' RACE reads. This sample has around 870,000 distinct CDR3 sequences, with under 35% found just once. The sequenced material came from blood. These receptors all come from a woman of 80 years or more in good health.

This clonotype was counted a few times. This rearrangement joins TRBV18 to TRBJ2-4; possible D gene TRBD1, 6 bases. There are 14 residues in the CDR3. CDR1 and CDR2 from the germline V gene are KGHSH and LQKENI. Trimming took off 4 bases at V and 5 bases at J, with 12 bases between the two ends. The CDR3 region has the DNA TGTGCCAGCTCACACCAGGGGAGTCAAAACATTCAGTACTTC. Its translation: CASSHQGSQNIQYF.

This clonotype was seen many times. The rearrangement uses TRBV20-1 and TRBJ2-4; 8 positions match TRBD1. With V trimmed by 3 bases and J by 6 bases, 4 bases remained unmatched. The germline V gene has CDR1 DFQATT and CDR2 SNEGSKA (reference sequence). The CDR3 sequence is 13 residues long. CDR3 bases: TGCAGTGCTAGGGTCGACAGGGGAAACATTCAGTACTTC. Protein sequence: CSARVDRGNIQYF.

This clonotype showed up just a few times. A much more abundant neighbour one base away suggests this may be a read error. The V call is TRBV7-8, the J call TRBJ2-6, with D possibly matching TRBD1 (5 bases). There are 16 residues in the CDR3. Looked up from germline, CDR1 is SGHVS and CDR2 is FQNEAQ. V was clipped by 5 bases and J by 0 bases, with 11 bases between them. The CDR3 region is CASSMTVSSGANVLTF. In nucleotides, the CDR3 is TGTGCCAGCAGCATGACAGTTAGCTCTGGGGCCAACGTCCTGACTTTC.

This sequence joins TRBV14 and TRBJ1-4; D gene uncertain. In germline, CDR1 is SGHDN, CDR2 FVKESK. The CDR3 extends over 14 amino acids. V dropped 1 base and J dropped 5 bases, with 8 bases sitting between them. CDR3 nucleotide sequence: TGTGCCAGCAGCCAAGGACACTGGAATGAAAAACTGTTTTTT. It encodes CASSQGHWNEKLFF.

This clonotype occurred many times. The V gene is TRBV9, the J gene TRBJ2-7, with 7 bases identical to TRBD1. V trimming: 0 bases; J trimming: 8 bases; junction bases outside the gene matches: 8. The CDR3 spans 14 residues. Germline assignment: CDR1 SGDLS and CDR2 YYNGEE. For the CDR3, the DNA is TGTGCCAGCAGCGTAGGTGGGACAGCAGTTCAGCAGTACTTC. Translation gives CASSVGGTAVQQYF.

To note about this clonotype: A much bigger clone sits one base away, suggesting this may be a read error. The chain combines TRBV19 with TRBJ2-5; a weak D match, TRBD1 (5 bases). The CDR3 extends over 14 amino acids. Per germline, CDR1 LNHDA and CDR2 SQIVND (reference sequence). CDR3 DNA: TGTGCCAGTAGTATCTCCAGGGCCCAAGAGGCCCAGTACTTC. It yields the protein CASSISRAQEAQYF.

This clonotype was found a few times. A much larger clone sits a single nucleotide away, making a read error possible. V and J are TRBV5-1 and TRBJ2-6; TRBD1 matches at 8 bases. This CDR3 is 19 amino acids long. From germline, CDR1 is SGHRS and CDR2 YFSETQ. The CDR3 spells CASSLTGQGLGSGADVLTF. The CDR3 bases are TGCGCCAGCAGCTTGACAGGACAGGGTCTGGGCTCTGGGGCCGACGTCCTGACTTTC.

As for this clonotype: A read error may account for a junction end that differs from germline. This chain connects TRBV11-1 to TRBJ2-3; weak D call: TRBD2 (8 bases). The CDR3 sequence is 15 residues long. Germline CDR1 is SGHAT and CDR2 is FQDESV (reference sequence). The CDR3, as DNA: TGTGCCAGCAGCTCACCCCCGGGGGGGACAGATACGCGGTATTTT. Translation: CASSSPPGGTDTRYF. The variable domain in full, completed from reference TRBV11-1 and TRBJ2-3, reads EAEVAQSPRYKITEKSQAVAFWCDPISGHATLYWYRQILGQGPELLVQFQDESVVDDSQLPKDRFSAERLKGVDSTLKIQPAELGDSAMYLCASSSPPGGTDTRYFGPGTRLTVL.

The rearrangement links TRBV6-6 to TRBJ2-1; D is ambiguous. Trimming took 2 bases from V and 5 from J, leaving 7 bases between them. The CDR3 extends over 13 amino acids. The germline gives CDR1 MNHNY, CDR2 SVGAGI (reference sequence). The CDR3 loop reads CASSYPPNNEQFF. CDR3 DNA: TGTGCCAGCAGTTACCCCCCGAACAATGAGCAGTTCTTC.

This sequence joins TRBV10-1 and TRBJ1-1, with D perhaps TRBD1 (5 bases). V lost 3 bases and J lost 0, with 17 bases in between. There are 17 residues in the CDR3. Germline CDR1 reads WNHNN; CDR2 reads SYGVQD (reference sequence). DNA for the CDR3: TGCGCCAGCAGTGAAGTGGGACCGCTTTCCATGAACACTGAAGCTTTCTTT. Its protein is CASSEVGPLSMNTEAFF.

The genes are TRBV12-3 or TRBV12-4 and TRBJ2-2; D unclear. The CDR3 loop spans 15 amino acids. Deletions cut 2 bases from V and 1 base from J, with 8 bases between. CDR3 sequence: CASSLSSRNTGELFF. CDR3 bases: TGTGCCAGCAGTTTAAGCAGTAGGAACACCGGGGAGCTGTTTTTT.

Only a few counts were recorded for this clonotype. V usage is TRBV27 and J usage is TRBJ2-3; TRBD2 agrees at 8 bases. This CDR3 has 16 amino acids. Germline CDR1 and CDR2: MNHEY and SMNVEV (reference sequence). The junction had 12 bases not matched to a gene; V was cut back by 6 bases and J by 4 bases. The CDR3 bases are TGTGCCAGCAGCCTAGCGAGGGACGGGGGGGCAGATACGCAGTATTTT. Amino acids: CASSLARDGGADTQYF.

This clonotype was counted ten times or more. The junction shows a germline mismatch at one end, possibly a read error. This chain uses TRBV4-3 with TRBJ2-7; tentatively, D is TRBD2 (6 bases). Looked up from germline, CDR1 is LGHNA and CDR2 is YSLEER. The CDR3 is 13 residues long. CDR3 amino acids: CASSRGTTYEQYF. The CDR3, as DNA: TGTGCCAGCAGCCGCGGGACGACCTACGAGCAGTACTTC.

This rearrangement joins TRBV4-2 to TRBJ2-5; 10 positions agree with TRBD2. The trim removed 0 bases at V and 5 bases at J, leaving 6 bases unmatched. CDR3 size: 16 residues. CDR1 is LGHNA and CDR2 is YNFKEQ in the germline V gene. The CDR3 coding sequence is TGTGCCAGCAGCCAAGATTTAGCGGGGGGCTGGGAGACCCAGTACTTC. Translating it yields CASSQDLAGGWETQYF.

At least ten counts were recorded for this clonotype. This sequence joins TRBV7-6 and TRBJ2-6; D gene unclear. The CDR3 is 17 residues long. Germline assignment: CDR1 SGHVS and CDR2 FNYEAQ. V shed 1 base and J shed 2 bases, with 12 bases lying between them. CDR3 amino acids: CASSLGSWRAGANVLTF. CDR3 coding DNA: TGTGCCAGCAGCTTAGGCTCTTGGAGAGCTGGGGCCAACGTCCTGACTTTC.

The V call is TRBV9, the J call TRBJ2-1, with TRBD2 matching over 15 bases. The V gene end was trimmed by 7 bases and the J gene end by 10 bases; junction bases not matched to a gene: 6. The CDR3 sequence is 14 residues long. CDR1 SGDLS and CDR2 YYNGEE come from the germline V gene. CDR3 in amino acids: CASQVGLAGGEQFF. CDR3 sequence (DNA): TGTGCCAGCCAAGTGGGACTAGCGGGAGGCGAGCAGTTCTTC.

This clonotype was seen at least ten times. The chain links TRBV20-1 to TRBJ2-5, with D possibly matching TRBD2 (6 bases). This CDR3 comprises 13 residues. Germline-derived CDR1 and CDR2 are DFQATT and SNEGSKA (reference sequence). V dropped 5 bases and J dropped 4 bases, with 14 bases sitting between them. This chain's CDR3 is CSAWDSQGETQYF. CDR3 in DNA: TGCAGTGCTTGGGACTCCCAGGGAGAGACCCAGTACTTC.

This clonotype appeared a few times. A much larger clone lies one base from this, so it may be a read error. The chain carries TRBV7-6 and TRBJ2-5, with 7 bases lining up with TRBD2. Germline V gene data show CDR1 as SGHVS and CDR2 as FNYEAQ. J was trimmed by 2 bases and V by 3 bases; bases with no gene match: 3. The CDR3 loop spans 14 amino acids. CDR3 protein: CASSLDGGQETQYF. CDR3 nucleotides: TGTGCCAGCAGCTTGGACGGGGGGCAAGAGACCCAGTACTTC.

This clonotype was counted at least ten times. CDR3 in DNA: TGTGCCGGGGGAGGGAGGAGTGAGCAGTTCTTC. Protein product: CAGGGRSEQFF. The V call is TRBV7-9, the J call TRBJ2-1; 7 nucleotides match TRBD2. Germline CDR1 is SEHNR and CDR2 is FQNEAQ (reference sequence). V lost 11 bases to trimming and J lost 9 bases; unmatched junction nucleotides: 7. This CDR3 spans 11 amino acids.

Points on this clonotype: The junction departs from the called germline gene at one end, perhaps through a read error. The V call is TRBV7-2, the J call TRBJ2-2; D is uncertain. This CDR3 has 11 amino acids. Germline assignment: CDR1 SGHTA and CDR2 FQGNSA. CDR3 coding DNA: TGTGCCAGCAGCTTAGAAAGGGAACTGTTTTTT. Translated: CASSLERELFF.

This clonotype was found a few times. The chain uses TRBV7-2 and TRBJ1-1, with TRBD1 identical over 7 bases. Germline CDR1 reads SGHTA; CDR2 reads FQGNSA. V gave up 1 base and J gave up 7 bases; unmatched junction bases: 9. The CDR3 totals 15 residues. The chain's CDR3 is CASSLVRGRGVEAFF. The CDR3 region has the DNA TGTGCCAGCAGCTTAGTACGGGGCAGGGGGGTTGAAGCTTTCTTT.

This clonotype was counted a few times. This could be a read error, since a much larger clone is one nucleotide away. The chain carries TRBV5-1 and TRBJ2-1; a weak D match, TRBD2 (7 bases). The CDR3 has 16 residues. Per germline, CDR1 SGHRS and CDR2 YFSETQ. The CDR3: CARSFRGADTYNEQFF. The CDR3 region has the DNA TGCGCCCGCAGCTTTCGGGGGGCCGATACCTACAATGAGCAGTTCTTC.

For the CDR3, the DNA is TGTGCTAGTGGTGCCCCATACGGGGACGAGCAGTTCTTC. Translated, it gives CASGAPYGDEQFF. The genes are TRBV12-5 and TRBJ2-1; D might be TRBD1 or TRBD2, each matching 5 bases. Germline assignment: CDR1 LGHNT and CDR2 FRNRAP. The CDR3 length is 13 residues. V was pared by 5 bases and J by 10 bases, with 15 bases between.

This clonotype was seen repeatedly, ten times or more. The CDR3 DNA reads as TGTGCCTGGAGCCTGACAGGGGGTCCCTACAATGAGCAGTTCTTC. Translating it yields CAWSLTGGPYNEQFF. The chain is built from TRBV30 and TRBJ2-1; 9 bases line up with TRBD1. This CDR3 comprises 15 residues. The V and J ends lost 3 bases and 2 bases, in that order; junction bases with no gene match: 5. Germline loops: CDR1 GTSNPN, CDR2 SVGIG (reference sequence). Full variable domain (missing parts from reference TRBV30 and TRBJ2-1): SQTIHQWPATLVQPVGSPLSLECTVEGTSNPNLYWYRQAAGRGLQLLFYSVGIGQISSEVPQNLSASRPQDRQFILSSKKLLLSDSGFYLCAWSLTGGPYNEQFFGPGTRLTVL.

This clonotype was picked up many times. The chain carries TRBV5-6 and TRBJ1-4; D unresolved. This CDR3 region has 12 residues. V lost 4 bases, J lost 15 bases, and 16 bases lay in between. Germline V gene lookup returns CDR1 SGHDT and CDR2 YYEEEE. CDR3 in DNA: TGTGCCAGCAGCGGTGGCCCAGGAATGGTGTTTTTT. This gives the protein CASSGGPGMVFF.